This T cell receptor beta chain was retrieved from a study of T cell responses to AZD1222 COVID-19 vaccine. TCRdb keeps only in-frame clones here, not all; method: immunoSEQ multiplex PCR. Of some 150,000 clones in the sample, 85% to 95% are singletons; the top ten hold under 10%. In germline, CDR1 is KGHDR, CDR2 SFDVKD. Deletions cut 0 bases from V and 5 bases from J, with 7 bases between. This CDR3 has 13 residues. This chain joins TRBV24-1 and TRBJ2-7; a possible D gene is TRBD2 (5 bases). Sequences were derived from peripheral blood, sampled on day 0 of AZD1222 vaccination. This receptor was obtained from an adult in good health. The CDR3 region is CATSDLSGDEQYF. The CDR3 coding sequence is TGTGCCACCAGTGATTTGTCCGGGGACGAGCAGTACTTC.